The T cell receptor beta chain described here comes from a study of PD-1 blockade in mismatch repair-deficient tumors. Study-wide context: Patients had over ten mismatch repair-deficient cancer types and were previously treated and progressing.

Only in-frame clones appear in the TCRdb table, and some are missing; sequencing was by immunoSEQ multiplex PCR. Of 120,000 or so clones in the sample, 85% to 90% are singletons; the top ten hold roughly 14%. Germline-derived CDR1 and CDR2 are LNHDA and SQIVND (reference sequence). The CDR3 has 14 amino acids. Trimming took 7 bases from V and 4 from J, leaving 14 bases between them. This specimen was peripheral blood, taken 44 weeks after starting pembrolizumab. The TCR was taken from an adult with mismatch repair-deficient cancer. The rearrangement joins TRBV19 to TRBJ2-1; the D gene is possibly TRBD2 (6 bases). The CDR3 nucleotides read TGTGCCAGTACCCCAGCGGGTGGGTACAATGAGCAGTTCTTC. This encodes CASTPAGGYNEQFF.